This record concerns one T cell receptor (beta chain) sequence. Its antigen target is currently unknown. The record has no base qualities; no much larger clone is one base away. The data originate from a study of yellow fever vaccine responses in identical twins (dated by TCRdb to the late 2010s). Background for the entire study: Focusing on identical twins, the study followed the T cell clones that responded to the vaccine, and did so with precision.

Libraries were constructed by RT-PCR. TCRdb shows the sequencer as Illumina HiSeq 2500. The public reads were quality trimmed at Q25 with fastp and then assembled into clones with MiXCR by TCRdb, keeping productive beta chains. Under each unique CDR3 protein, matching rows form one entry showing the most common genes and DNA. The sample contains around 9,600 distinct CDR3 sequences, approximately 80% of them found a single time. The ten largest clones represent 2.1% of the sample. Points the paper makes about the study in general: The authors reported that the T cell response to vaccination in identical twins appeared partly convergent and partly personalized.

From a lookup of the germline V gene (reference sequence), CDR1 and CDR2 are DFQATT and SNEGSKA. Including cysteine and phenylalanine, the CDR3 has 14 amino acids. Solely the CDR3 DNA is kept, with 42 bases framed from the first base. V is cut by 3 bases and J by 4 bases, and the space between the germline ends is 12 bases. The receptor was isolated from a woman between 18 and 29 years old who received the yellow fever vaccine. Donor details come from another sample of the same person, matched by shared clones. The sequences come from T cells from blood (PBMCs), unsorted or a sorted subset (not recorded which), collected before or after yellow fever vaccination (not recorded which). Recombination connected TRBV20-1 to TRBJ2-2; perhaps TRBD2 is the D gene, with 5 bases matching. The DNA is TGCAGTGCTAGGGTTAGCCGGGGCACCGGGGAGCTGTTTTTT. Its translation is CSARVSRGTGELFF.